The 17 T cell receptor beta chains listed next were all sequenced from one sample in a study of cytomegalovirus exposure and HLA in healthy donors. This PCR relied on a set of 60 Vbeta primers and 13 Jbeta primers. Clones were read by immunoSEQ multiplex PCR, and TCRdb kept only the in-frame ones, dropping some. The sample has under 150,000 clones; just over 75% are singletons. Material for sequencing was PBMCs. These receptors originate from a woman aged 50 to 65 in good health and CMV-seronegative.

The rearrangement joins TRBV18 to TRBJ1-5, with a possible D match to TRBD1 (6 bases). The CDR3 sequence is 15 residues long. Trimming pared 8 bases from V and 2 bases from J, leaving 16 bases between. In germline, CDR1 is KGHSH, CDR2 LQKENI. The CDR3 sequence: CASKDKGGGNQPQHF. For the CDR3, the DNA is TGTGCCAGCAAAGATAAGGGGGGGGGCAATCAGCCCCAGCATTTT.

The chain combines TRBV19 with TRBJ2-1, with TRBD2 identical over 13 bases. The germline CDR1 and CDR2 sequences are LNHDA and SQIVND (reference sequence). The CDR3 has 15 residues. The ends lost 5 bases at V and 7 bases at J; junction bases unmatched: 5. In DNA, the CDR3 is TGTGCCAGTAGTGTCGGGACTAGCGGGACAAATGAGCAGTTCTTC. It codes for CASSVGTSGTNEQFF.

The CDR3 here is CASSPRRGPLEEQYF. Here the CDR3 DNA reads TGTGCCAGCAGTCCGAGGAGAGGGCCGTTGGAAGAGCAGTACTTC. The rearrangement uses TRBV27 and TRBJ2-7; D is possibly TRBD2 (5 bases). CDR1 is MNHEY and CDR2 is SMNVEV in the germline V gene (reference sequence). The CDR3 consists of 15 residues. The V and J ends lost 5 bases and 7 bases respectively, with 21 bases between them.

CDR3 in DNA: TGTGCCAGCAGCTTGCTAGATACGCAGTATTTT. Its protein is CASSLLDTQYF. The chain uses TRBV5-8 and TRBJ2-3, with D unresolved. Trimming left V 1 base short and J 5 bases short, with 2 bases between. CDR1 and CDR2 (germline): SGHTS, YDEGEE. CDR3 length equals 11 residues.

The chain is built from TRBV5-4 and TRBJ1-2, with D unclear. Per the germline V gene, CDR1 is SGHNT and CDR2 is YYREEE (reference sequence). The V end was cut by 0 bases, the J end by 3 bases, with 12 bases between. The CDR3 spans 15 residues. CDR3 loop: CASSLVGRNDYGYTF. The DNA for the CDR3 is TGTGCCAGCAGCTTGGTTGGGAGGAACGACTATGGCTACACCTTC.

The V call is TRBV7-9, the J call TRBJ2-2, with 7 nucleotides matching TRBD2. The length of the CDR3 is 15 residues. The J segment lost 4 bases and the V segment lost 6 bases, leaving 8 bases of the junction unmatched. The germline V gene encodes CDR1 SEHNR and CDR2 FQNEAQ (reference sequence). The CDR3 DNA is TGTGCCAGCAGACTTGGGGGAGGGCCCACCGGGGAGCTGTTTTTT. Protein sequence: CASRLGGGPTGELFF. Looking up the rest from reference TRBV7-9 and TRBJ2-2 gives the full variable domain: DTGVSQNPRHKITKRGQNVTFRCDPISEHNRLYWYRQTLGQGPEFLTYFQNEAQLEKSRLLSDRFSAERPKGSFSTLEIQRTEQGDSAMYLCASRLGGGPTGELFFGEGSRLTVL.

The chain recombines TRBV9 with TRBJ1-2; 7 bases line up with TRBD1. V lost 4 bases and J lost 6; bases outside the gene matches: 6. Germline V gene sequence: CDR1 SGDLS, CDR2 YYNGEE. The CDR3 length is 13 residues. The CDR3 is CASSTGDPNGYTF. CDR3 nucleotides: TGTGCCAGCAGCACAGGGGACCCTAATGGCTACACCTTC.

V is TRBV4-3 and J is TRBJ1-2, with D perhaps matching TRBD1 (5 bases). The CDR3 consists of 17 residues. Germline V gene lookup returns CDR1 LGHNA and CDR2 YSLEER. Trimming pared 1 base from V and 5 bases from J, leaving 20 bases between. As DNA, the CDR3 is TGCGCCAGCAGCCAAGGCCGACAGTTCTCAATCTTATATGGCTACACCTTC. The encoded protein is CASSQGRQFSILYGYTF.

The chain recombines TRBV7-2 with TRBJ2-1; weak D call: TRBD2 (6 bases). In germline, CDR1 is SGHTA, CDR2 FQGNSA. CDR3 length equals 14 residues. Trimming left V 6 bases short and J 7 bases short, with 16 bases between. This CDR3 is CASSPLGAGNEQFF. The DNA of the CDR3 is TGTGCCAGCAGTCCCCTCGGGGCGGGGAATGAGCAGTTCTTC.

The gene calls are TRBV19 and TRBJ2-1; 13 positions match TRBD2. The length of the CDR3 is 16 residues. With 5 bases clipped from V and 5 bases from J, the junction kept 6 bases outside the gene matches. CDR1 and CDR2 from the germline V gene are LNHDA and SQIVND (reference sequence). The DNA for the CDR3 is TGTGCCAGTAGTTCCCTCGGACTAGCGGGGGACAATGAGCAGTTCTTC. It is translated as CASSSLGLAGDNEQFF. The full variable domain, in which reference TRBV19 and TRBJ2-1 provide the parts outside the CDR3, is DGGITQSPKYLFRKEGQNVTLSCEQNLNHDAMYWYRQDPGQGLRLIYYSQIVNDFQKGDIAEGYSVSREKKESFPLTVTSAQKNPTAFYLCASSSLGLAGDNEQFFGPGTRLTVL.

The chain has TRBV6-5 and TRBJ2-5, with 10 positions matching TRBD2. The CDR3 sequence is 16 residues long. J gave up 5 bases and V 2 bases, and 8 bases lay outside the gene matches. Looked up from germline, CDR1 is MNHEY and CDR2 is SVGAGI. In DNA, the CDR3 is TGTGCCAGCAGTTACGGGGCTAGCGGGAGCCAGGAGACCCAGTACTTC. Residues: CASSYGASGSQETQYF.

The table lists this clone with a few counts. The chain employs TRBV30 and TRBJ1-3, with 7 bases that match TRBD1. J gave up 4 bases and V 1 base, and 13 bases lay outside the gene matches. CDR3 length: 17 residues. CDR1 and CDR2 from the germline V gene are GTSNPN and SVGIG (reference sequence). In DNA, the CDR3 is TGTGCCTGGAGTGCCCCTTCTCGACAGGGTCGAGGAAACACCATATATTTT. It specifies CAWSAPSRQGRGNTIYF.

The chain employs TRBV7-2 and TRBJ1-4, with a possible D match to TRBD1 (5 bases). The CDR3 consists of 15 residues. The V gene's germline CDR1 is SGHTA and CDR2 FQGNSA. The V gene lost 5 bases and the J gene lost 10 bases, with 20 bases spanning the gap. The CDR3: CASSVGQGGFGKLFF. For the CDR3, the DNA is TGTGCCAGCAGCGTGGGCCAGGGTGGGTTTGGAAAACTGTTTTTT.

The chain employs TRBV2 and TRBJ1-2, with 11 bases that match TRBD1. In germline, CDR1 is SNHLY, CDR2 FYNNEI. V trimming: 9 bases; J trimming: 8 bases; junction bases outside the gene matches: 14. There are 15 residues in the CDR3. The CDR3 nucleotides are TGTGCCAGTAGAGACTCGGGACAGGGGGTTGGCGGCTACACCTTC. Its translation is CASRDSGQGVGGYTF.

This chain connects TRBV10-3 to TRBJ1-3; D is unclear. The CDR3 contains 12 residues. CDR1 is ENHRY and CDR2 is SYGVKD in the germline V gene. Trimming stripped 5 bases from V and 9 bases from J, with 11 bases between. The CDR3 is CAISSTEPTIYF. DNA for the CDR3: TGTGCCATCAGTTCAACAGAGCCCACCATATATTTT.

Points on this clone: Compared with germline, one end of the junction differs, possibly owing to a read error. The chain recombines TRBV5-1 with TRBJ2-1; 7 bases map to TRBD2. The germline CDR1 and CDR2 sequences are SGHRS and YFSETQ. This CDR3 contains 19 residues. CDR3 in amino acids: CASSSRGLAETPSHNEQFF. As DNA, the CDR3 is TGCGCCAGCAGCTCCCGAGGGCTAGCGGAGACCCCCTCCCACAATGAGCAGTTCTTC.

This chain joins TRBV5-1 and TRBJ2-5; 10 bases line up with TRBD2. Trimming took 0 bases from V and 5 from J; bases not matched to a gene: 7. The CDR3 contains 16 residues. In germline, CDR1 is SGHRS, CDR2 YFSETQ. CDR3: CASSLESGRARETQYF. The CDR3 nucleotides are TGCGCCAGCAGCTTGGAAAGCGGGAGGGCCCGGGAGACCCAGTACTTC. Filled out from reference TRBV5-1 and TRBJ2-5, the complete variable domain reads KAGVTQTPRYLIKTRGQQVTLSCSPISGHRSVSWYQQTPGQGLQFLFEYFSETQRNKGNFPGRFSGRQFSNSRSEMNVSTLELGDSALYLCASSLESGRARETQYFGPGTRLLVL.